A single TCR beta chain is shown here with its context. The data originate from a study of early stage breast cancer tumors. The protocol was immunoSEQ multiplex PCR, while the TCRdb copy is restricted to in-frame clones and leaves out a portion. The sample shows some 41,000 clones, about 78% of them seen only once. Looked up from germline, CDR1 is SGHAT and CDR2 is FQNNGV. V trimming: 5 bases; J trimming: 2 bases; junction bases outside the gene matches: 5. The CDR3 loop spans 15 amino acids. Material: blood. The TCR was taken from a person in their fifties with breast cancer. The chain combines TRBV11-2 with TRBJ2-5, with 10 bases aligning to TRBD2. DNA for the CDR3: TGTGCCAGCAGCAGGACTAGCGGCCGGCAAGAGACCCAGTACTTC. The encoded protein is CASSRTSGRQETQYF.